This T cell receptor (beta chain) was sequenced in a study of radiation and T cells in renal cell carcinoma. Study results and caveats: In blood, top tumor clones expanded by 2 weeks, shrinking by 4.

Time point of the sample: blood 2 weeks post-SBRT. Treatment here: 15 Gy SBRT to primary tumor, nephrectomy 4 weeks later. This renal cell carcinoma was of the clear cell type. Produced via immunoSEQ multiplex PCR; TCRdb's table is partial and in-frame only. The data show around 120,000 clones, approximately 75% seen once. The CDR3 has 15 residues. V dropped 1 base and J dropped 3 bases, with 11 bases sitting between them. Points on this clone: What it binds is not known.

This sequence was found in an older woman with renal cell carcinoma. The chain employs TRBV5-3 and TRBJ1-3; unclear D gene. TRBV5-3 is classed as an ORF, of uncertain function. The sample was blood, taken from a patient whose treatment included radiotherapy and nephrectomy. This chain's CDR3 is CARSLRSRSGNTIYF. CDR3 nucleotide sequence: TGTGCCAGAAGCTTGAGAAGCAGGAGTGGAAACACCATATATTTT.